A selection of T cell receptor beta chains follows, all from one sample in a study of blood T cell repertoires in COVID-19. The assay was immunoSEQ multiplex PCR, and TCRdb's table has in-frame clones only and misses some. The sample consists of fewer than 90,000 clones, around 80% of them appearing once. Sequenced sample: peripheral blood. All receptors derive from a human donor in a cohort sampled during active COVID-19. Each CDR3 is given with its conserved first and last residue. D genes are given only for firm matches. Some rows mark clone size as missing; the rest say once, few, many or name a class of expanded clone.

D	length	V	size	J	DNA	CDR3
TRBD1	16	TRBV28	-	TRBJ1-1	TGTGCCAGCAGTTTATTTGGGGGGACAGCTAACACTGAAGCTTTCTTT	CASSLFGGTANTEAFF
-	14	TRBV15	-	TRBJ2-5	TGTGCCACCGAGTCCGGGAAAGCGGGAGAGACCCAGTACTTC	CATESGKAGETQYF
-	15	TRBV7-3	-	TRBJ2-2	TGTGCCAGCAGCTTACACTCGGGGGGCAGCGGGGAGCTGTTTTTT	CASSLHSGGSGELFF
-	14	TRBV7-9	-	TRBJ1-4	TGTGCCAGCAGCTTAGCCTCAACTAATGAAAAACTGTTTTTT	CASSLASTNEKLFF
-	11	TRBV24-1	-	TRBJ1-3	TGTGCCACCGGGCAGGGAAACACCATATATTTT	CATGQGNTIYF
-	13	TRBV7-8	-	TRBJ2-1	TGTGCCAGCAGCTTACGGGAATTCAATGAGCAGTTCTTC	CASSLREFNEQFF
TRBD2	18	TRBV28	-	TRBJ2-7	TGTGCCAGCAGTTCCGCTCGGCAAGGGACTAGCAATTCCTACGAGCAGTACTTC	CASSSARQGTSNSYEQYF
TRBD2	15	TRBV28	once	TRBJ2-1	TGTGCCAGCAGAGGACTAGCGGTAGAGGAAAATGAGCAGTTCTTC	CASRGLAVEENEQFF
TRBD2	15	TRBV28	-	TRBJ2-2	TGTGCCAGCAGATCCGGACTAGCGGGGGCCGGGGAGCTGTTTTTT	CASRSGLAGAGELFF
TRBD1	14	TRBV28	few	TRBJ1-3	TGTGCCAGCAGTTCCCAGGGGGTCCGAAACACCATATATTTT	CASSSQGVRNTIYF
-	16	TRBV7-3	few	TRBJ2-1	TGTGCCAGCAGCGCTCGTGTGGCGGCCGTCTACAATGAGCAGTTCTTC	CASSARVAAVYNEQFF
TRBD2	15	TRBV19	-	TRBJ2-7	TGTGCCAGTAGTTCGACTAGCGGGAGTGCCTACGAGCAGTACTTC	CASSSTSGSAYEQYF
-	13	TRBV30	-	TRBJ2-1	TGTGCCTGGAGCCTCGGTTCGGGGGATGAGCAGTTCTTC	CAWSLGSGDEQFF
TRBD2	10	TRBV20-1	-	TRBJ2-1	TGCAGTGCCCCCACTAGCGGGTCCCTCTTC	CSAPTSGSLF
TRBD1	15	TRBV28	-	TRBJ2-4	TGTGCCAGCAGTTTGGGGGGACAGGGTGAAAACATTCAGTACTTC	CASSLGGQGENIQYF
TRBD1	10	TRBV29-1	-	TRBJ2-1	TGCAGCGTGGGGGACAGGTTAAAGTTCTTC	CSVGDRLKFF
TRBD1	13	TRBV19	-	TRBJ2-5	TGTGCCAGTAGTATAGTCAGGGGGGAGACCCAGTACTTC	CASSIVRGETQYF
TRBD2	14	TRBV24-1	-	TRBJ2-5	TGTGCCACCAGTGATTTGGGGGGAGGGGAGACCCAGTACTTC	CATSDLGGGETQYF
-	15	TRBV7-2	-	TRBJ1-6	TGTGCCAGCAGCTTAATTGGGCAGGGGAATTCACCCCTCCACTTT	CASSLIGQGNSPLHF
TRBD2	16	TRBV27	-	TRBJ2-3	TGTGCCAGCAGTTTACGGCTAGCGGTCACCACAGATACGCAGTATTTT	CASSLRLAVTTDTQYF
-	15	TRBV6-2/TRBV6-3	many	TRBJ2-3	TGTGCCAGCAGTTACACGGGGTTTAGCACAGATACGCAGTATTTT	CASSYTGFSTDTQYF
TRBD1	17	TRBV6-2/TRBV6-3	-	TRBJ2-6	TGTGCCAGCAGCGCGACAGGGCACAGCTCTGGGGCCAACGTCCTGACTTTC	CASSATGHSSGANVLTF
-	14	TRBV7-2	once	TRBJ1-5	TGTGCCAGCAGCTTAGCACAGGGTAAAGGGCCCCAGCATTTT	CASSLAQGKGPQHF
-	14	TRBV25-1	once	TRBJ1-6	TGTGCCAGCAGTGTCCACAGGGAAAATTCACCCCTCCACTTT	CASSVHRENSPLHF
TRBD2	16	TRBV4-3	-	TRBJ2-7	TGCGCCAGCAGCCAAGACGGACTAGCGGGAGGGTACGAGCAGTACTTC	CASSQDGLAGGYEQYF
TRBD1	17	TRBV27	few	TRBJ2-5	TGTGCCAGCAGAACTACGATGGGACAGGTCGGCCGAGAGACCCAGTACTTC	CASRTTMGQVGRETQYF
-	15	TRBV7-9	-	TRBJ2-5	TGTGCCAGCAGCCCGGGCTGGGGGGATTGGGAGACCCAGTACTTC	CASSPGWGDWETQYF
TRBD2	16	TRBV15	-	TRBJ2-3	TGTGCCACCAGCAGAGGAAGGACTAGCGGGGTAGATACGCAGTATTTT	CATSRGRTSGVDTQYF
TRBD2	16	TRBV11-2	-	TRBJ2-7	TGTGCCAGCAGCATACCTAGCGGGAGAGGGGTTGGCGAGCAGTACTTC	CASSIPSGRGVGEQYF
-	16	TRBV5-6	-	TRBJ2-1	TGTGCCAGCAGCCCTGGCAGGGGACTACCCAGCAATGAGCAGTTCTTC	CASSPGRGLPSNEQFF
TRBD2	15	TRBV18	-	TRBJ2-5	TGTGCCAGCTCACCGCGGGAGGGGAGGCAAGAGACCCAGTACTTC	CASSPREGRQETQYF
-	14	TRBV28	-	TRBJ2-1	TGTGCCAGCAGTTTGTCCACTCCTCGGAATGAGCAGTTCTTC	CASSLSTPRNEQFF
-	16	TRBV3-1/TRBV3-2	-	TRBJ1-5	TGTGCCAGCAGCCAGGGAGTCCCGGAAGGCAATCAGCCCCAGCATTTT	CASSQGVPEGNQPQHF
-	15	TRBV6-2/TRBV6-3	once	TRBJ1-1	TGTGCCAGCAGTCGAGGACATTCATGGGACACTGAAGCTTTCTTT	CASSRGHSWDTEAFF
TRBD2	16	TRBV5-1	few	TRBJ2-2	TGCGCCAGCAGCATGGGGACTAGCGGGAGGACCGGGGAGCTGTTTTTT	CASSMGTSGRTGELFF
TRBD2	14	TRBV11-3	few	TRBJ2-2	TGTGCCAGCAGCTGGGCGGGAGTTGCCGGGGAGCTGTTTTTT	CASSWAGVAGELFF
-	15	TRBV5-1	once	TRBJ2-7	TGCGCCAGCAGGAGCCCAATAGGGGACTCCTACGAGCAGTACTTC	CASRSPIGDSYEQYF
-	14	TRBV20-1	many	TRBJ2-4	TGCAGTGCTAGTGGGCCCGCGGGGCGAGACATTCAGTACTTC	CSASGPAGRDIQYF
-	14	TRBV27	-	TRBJ2-7	TGTGCCAGCAGCGCCCCAGGGTATAGGTCCGAGCAGTACTTC	CASSAPGYRSEQYF
-	15	TRBV5-4	-	TRBJ1-5	TGTGCCAGCAGCTTGAATGGGGGGGGGAATCAGCCCCAGCATTTT	CASSLNGGGNQPQHF
TRBD2	15	TRBV29-1	-	TRBJ2-1	TGCAGCGTAACTACCTGGGCTAGCGGGGGAAATGAGCAGTTCTTC	CSVTTWASGGNEQFF
-	15	TRBV4-2	-	TRBJ2-2	TGTGCCAGCAGCCCAGCCTCAGGGATACGGGGGGAGCTGTTTTTT	CASSPASGIRGELFF
-	14	TRBV7-7	-	TRBJ2-1	TGTGCTAGCAGCTCCTCCGGGAGCAACAATGAGCAGTTCTTC	CASSSSGSNNEQFF
-	18	TRBV6-1	-	TRBJ1-5	TGTGCCAGCAGTGTGAGGGCGGGACTTCGAAGCCCGAATCAGCCCCAGCATTTT	CASSVRAGLRSPNQPQHF
TRBD1	14	TRBV9	-	TRBJ2-7	TGTGCCAGCAGCGAGGGGACAGGTGGATACGAGCAGTACTTC	CASSEGTGGYEQYF
TRBD1	13	TRBV18	-	TRBJ2-7	TGTGCCAGCTCACCGGGACAGGACTACGAGCAGTACTTC	CASSPGQDYEQYF
TRBD1	14	TRBV28	-	TRBJ1-5	TGTGCCAGCAACTCCGACAGGGAAGGACAGCCCCAGCATTTT	CASNSDREGQPQHF
-	14	TRBV6-5	many	TRBJ1-6	TGTGCCGGGAGGGAACGGCTAAATAATTCACCCCTCCACTTT	CAGRERLNNSPLHF
-	12	TRBV6-5	-	TRBJ2-7	TGTGCCAGCAGTCCCCAGGTCGGCGAGCAGTACTTC	CASSPQVGEQYF